This T cell receptor (beta chain) was documented in a study of long-term antiretroviral therapy in people with HIV. Across the whole study: Samples collected earliest predate the 2015 immediate-ART recommendation by about a decade. Whole-study findings and limits: Dominance of pre-ART expanded clones persisted, fluctuating and often declining after ART. The blood, collected between about 2003 and 2017, was possibly taken under older ART regimens.

Survey-level immunoSEQ v3.0 assays were run. A per-sample goal of about 40,000-55,000 T-cell genomes was targeted by sequencing. Method: immunoSEQ multiplex PCR; TCRdb's copy keeps in-frame clones and lacks some. This table holds 25,000 to 40,000 clones, approximately 96% found once. Looked up from germline, CDR1 is MNHNY and CDR2 is SVGAGI (reference sequence). The CDR3 covers 13 residues. The V end was cut by 2 bases, the J end by 1 base, with 3 bases between. Points on this clone: Its antigen is not known.

The TCR sequence derives from a man aged 25 to 40 with HIV. The chain uses TRBV6-6 and TRBJ1-5; D remains unclear. Sequenced material: unsorted PBMCs, taken roughly 6.4 years after starting antiretroviral therapy. CDR3 nucleotide sequence: TGTGCCAGCAGTTACAAAAGCAATCAGCCCCAGCATTTT. Residues: CASSYKSNQPQHF.